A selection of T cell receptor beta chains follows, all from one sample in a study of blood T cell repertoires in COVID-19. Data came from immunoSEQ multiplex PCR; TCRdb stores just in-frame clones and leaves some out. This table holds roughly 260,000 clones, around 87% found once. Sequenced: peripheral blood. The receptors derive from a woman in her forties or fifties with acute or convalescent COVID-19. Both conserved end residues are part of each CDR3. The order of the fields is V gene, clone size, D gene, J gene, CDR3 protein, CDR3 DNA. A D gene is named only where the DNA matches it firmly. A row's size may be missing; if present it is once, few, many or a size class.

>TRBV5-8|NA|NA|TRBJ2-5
CASSLERTVKETQYF
TGTGCCAGCAGCTTGGAAAGAACAGTCAAAGAGACCCAGTACTTC
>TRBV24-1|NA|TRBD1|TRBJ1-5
CATSDSGQGSQHF
TGTGCCACCAGTGATTCAGGACAGGGATCCCAGCATTTT
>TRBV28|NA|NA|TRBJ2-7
CASGTKGSSYEQYF
TGTGCCAGCGGGACAAAGGGGAGCTCCTACGAGCAGTACTTC
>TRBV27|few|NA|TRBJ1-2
CASSYRPGEGYTF
TGTGCCAGCAGTTACCGCCCGGGTGAGGGCTACACCTTC
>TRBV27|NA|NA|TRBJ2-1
CASSLSSLATYNEQFF
TGTGCCAGCAGTTTATCTTCGCTAGCCACCTACAATGAGCAGTTCTTC
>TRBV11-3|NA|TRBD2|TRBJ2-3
CASSSALAADTQYF
TGTGCCAGCAGCTCAGCACTAGCGGCAGATACGCAGTATTTT
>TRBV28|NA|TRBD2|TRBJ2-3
CASSFTLLGLLAGADTQYF
TGTGCCAGCAGTTTTACATTACTGGGCTTGCTAGCGGGAGCAGATACGCAGTATTTT
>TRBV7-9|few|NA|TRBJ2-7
CASSSPAHYEQYF
TGTGCCAGCAGCTCCCCCGCGCACTACGAGCAGTACTTC
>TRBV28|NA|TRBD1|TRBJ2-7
CASSLPPLQGKQYF
TGTGCCAGCAGTTTACCCCCTCTACAGGGGAAGCAGTACTTC
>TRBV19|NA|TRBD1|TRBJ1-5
CASRGQGVDQPQHF
TGTGCCAGTAGGGGACAGGGGGTCGACCAGCCCCAGCATTTT
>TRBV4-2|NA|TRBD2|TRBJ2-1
CASSKLAGAVYNEQFF
TGTGCCAGCAGCAAATTAGCGGGAGCGGTCTACAATGAGCAGTTCTTC
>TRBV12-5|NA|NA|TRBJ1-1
CASGLVLGPGELNTEAFF
TGTGCTAGTGGTTTGGTACTGGGCCCTGGTGAGCTTAACACTGAAGCTTTCTTT
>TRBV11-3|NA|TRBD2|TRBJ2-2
CASREGGSTGELFF
TGTGCCAGCAGGGAAGGCGGGAGCACCGGGGAGCTGTTTTTT
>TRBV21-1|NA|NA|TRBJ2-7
CAGGQGGEQYF
TGTGCCGGGGGACAGGGCGGCGAGCAGTACTTC
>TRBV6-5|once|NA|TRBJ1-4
CASSYGQSAERLFF
TGTGCCAGCAGTTACGGGCAGTCTGCAGAAAGACTGTTTTTT
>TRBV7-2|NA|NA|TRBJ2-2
CASSPGALRELFF
TGTGCCAGCAGCCCCGGAGCCCTTCGGGAGCTGTTTTTT
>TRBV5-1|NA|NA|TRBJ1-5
CASSPGQANQPQHF
TGCGCCAGCAGCCCCGGACAAGCTAATCAGCCCCAGCATTTT
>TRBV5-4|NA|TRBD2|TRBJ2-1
CASSDLAGGPSMVGNEQFF
TGTGCCAGCAGCGACTTAGCGGGAGGGCCCTCTATGGTGGGCAATGAGCAGTTCTTC
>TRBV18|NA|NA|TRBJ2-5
CASSPTSFQGWETQYF
TGTGCCAGCTCACCAACTTCTTTCCAGGGATGGGAGACCCAGTACTTC
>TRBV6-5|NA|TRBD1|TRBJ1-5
CASTQYRGSNQPQHF
TGTGCCAGCACACAATACAGGGGTAGCAATCAGCCCCAGCATTTT
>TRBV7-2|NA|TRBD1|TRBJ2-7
CASSFRTGGNEQYF
TGTGCCAGCAGCTTCCGGACAGGGGGCAACGAGCAGTACTTC
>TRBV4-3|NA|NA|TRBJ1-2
CASSKDPQGKGYGYTF
TGCGCCAGCAGCAAAGATCCTCAGGGGAAGGGCTATGGCTACACCTTC
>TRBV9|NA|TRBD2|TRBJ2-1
CASSETRLAGTYNEQFF
TGTGCCAGCAGCGAGACCCGACTAGCGGGAACTTACAATGAGCAGTTCTTC
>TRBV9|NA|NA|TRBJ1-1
CASSEPLQGGSTEAFF
TGTGCCAGCAGCGAGCCCCTGCAGGGTGGAAGCACTGAAGCTTTCTTT
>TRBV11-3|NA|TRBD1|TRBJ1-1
CASSSPGQGATEAFF
TGTGCCAGCAGCTCCCCGGGACAGGGGGCTACTGAAGCTTTCTTT
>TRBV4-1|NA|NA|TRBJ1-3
CASSLGIGGSGNTIYF
TGCGCCAGCAGCCTAGGAATCGGGGGGTCTGGAAACACCATATATTTT
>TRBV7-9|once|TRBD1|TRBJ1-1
CASSLMGQVTEAFF
TGTGCCAGCAGCTTAATGGGACAGGTAACTGAAGCTTTCTTT
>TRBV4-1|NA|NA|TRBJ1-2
CASSQDMTGYGYTF
TGCGCCAGCAGCCAAGATATGACAGGATATGGCTACACCTTC
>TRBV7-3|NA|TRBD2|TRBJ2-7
CASSLTWTSGRDEQYF
TGTGCCAGCAGCTTAACCTGGACTAGCGGGAGGGACGAGCAATACTTC
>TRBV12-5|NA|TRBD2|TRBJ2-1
CASGLGLAGGPSYNEQFF
TGTGCTAGTGGTTTGGGTTTAGCGGGAGGGCCTTCATACAATGAGCAGTTCTTC
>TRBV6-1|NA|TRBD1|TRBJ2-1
CASSEPDRGLSNEQFF
TGTGCCAGCAGTGAACCCGACAGGGGGCTCAGTAATGAGCAGTTCTTC
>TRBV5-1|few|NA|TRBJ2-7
CASSLFSTGSYEQYF
TGCGCCAGCAGCTTGTTCTCAACAGGCTCCTACGAGCAGTACTTC
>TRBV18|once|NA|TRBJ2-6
CASSPLGQTLHVLTF
TGTGCCAGCTCGCCCTTGGGGCAGACCCTTCACGTCCTGACTTTC
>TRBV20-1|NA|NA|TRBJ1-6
CSASPRQAPYNSPLHF
TGCAGTGCTAGTCCCAGGCAGGCTCCCTATAATTCACCCCTCCACTTT
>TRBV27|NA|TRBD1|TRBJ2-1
CASSGLGTDFYNEQFF
TGTGCCAGCAGTGGACTCGGGACAGATTTCTACAATGAGCAGTTCTTC
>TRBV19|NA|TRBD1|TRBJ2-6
CASRDRGVSGANVLTF
TGTGCCAGTAGGGACAGGGGTGTTTCTGGGGCCAACGTCCTGACTTTC
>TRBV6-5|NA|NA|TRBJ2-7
CASSYSNGASYEQYF
TGTGCCAGCAGTTACTCGAATGGGGCCTCCTACGAGCAGTACTTC
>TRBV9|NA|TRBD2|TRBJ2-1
CASSQLAGLGYNEQFF
TGTGCCAGCAGCCAATTAGCGGGACTCGGCTACAATGAGCAGTTCTTC
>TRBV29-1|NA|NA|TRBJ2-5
CSVRGAQETQYF
TGCAGCGTTCGCGGAGCACAAGAGACCCAGTACTTC
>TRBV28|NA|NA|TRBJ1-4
CASSLGVLTQGEKLFF
TGTGCCAGCAGTTTAGGGGTCCTCACCCAGGGTGAAAAACTGTTTTTT
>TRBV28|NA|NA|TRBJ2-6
CASVTSGANVLTF
TGTGCCAGCGTCACATCTGGGGCCAACGTCCTGACTTTC
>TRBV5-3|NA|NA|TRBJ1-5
CARSTPGRVGGQPQHF
TGTGCCAGAAGCACTCCAGGTCGTGTAGGAGGTCAGCCCCAGCATTTT
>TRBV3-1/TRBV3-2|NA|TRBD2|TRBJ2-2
CASSLIAGVTGELFF
TGTGCCAGCAGCCTCATAGCGGGAGTTACCGGGGAGCTGTTTTTT
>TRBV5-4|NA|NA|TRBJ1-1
CASSLPGQMNTEAFF
TGTGCCAGCAGCTTGCCAGGACAGATGAACACTGAAGCTTTCTTT